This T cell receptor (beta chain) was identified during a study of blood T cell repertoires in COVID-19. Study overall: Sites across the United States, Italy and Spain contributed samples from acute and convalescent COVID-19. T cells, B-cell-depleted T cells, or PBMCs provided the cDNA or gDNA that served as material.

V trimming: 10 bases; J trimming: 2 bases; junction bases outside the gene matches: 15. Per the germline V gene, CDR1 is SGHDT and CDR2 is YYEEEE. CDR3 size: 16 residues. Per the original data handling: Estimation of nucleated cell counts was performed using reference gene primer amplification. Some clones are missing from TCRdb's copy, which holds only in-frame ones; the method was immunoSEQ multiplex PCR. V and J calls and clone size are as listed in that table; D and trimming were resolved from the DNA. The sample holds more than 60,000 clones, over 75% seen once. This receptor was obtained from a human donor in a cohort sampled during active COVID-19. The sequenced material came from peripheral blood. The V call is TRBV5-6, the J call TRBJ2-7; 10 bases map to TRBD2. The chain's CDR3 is CARNGGGLAGAYEQYF. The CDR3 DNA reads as TGTGCCCGCAACGGAGGGGGGCTAGCGGGGGCCTACGAGCAGTACTTC.